These 9 T cell receptor beta chains were all obtained from the same sample, sequenced in a study of T cell clones after liver transplantation. Sequencing used immunoSEQ multiplex PCR; TCRdb keeps in-frame clones, though not all of them. The table lists about 99,000 clones, approximately 79% of them singletons. The input for sequencing was CD4+ T cells from blood, taken approximately 4 years after liver transplant. These receptor sequences come from a human patient who received a liver transplant. Part of the T cell pool may stem from the graft donor.

This chain links TRBV5-6 with TRBJ1-2; 7 nucleotides agree with TRBD1. In germline, CDR1 is SGHDT, CDR2 YYEEEE. After removal of 2 bases from V and 7 bases from J, the junction contained 11 bases not matched to a gene. The CDR3 covers 15 residues. In DNA form, the CDR3 reads TGTGCCAGCAGCTTTCAAGGGGGCGATTCGATTGGCTACACCTTC. Its protein product is CASSFQGGDSIGYTF.

The chain links TRBV5-5 to TRBJ1-6; D is undetermined. The CDR3 sequence is 15 residues long. CDR1 is SGHKS, CDR2 YYEKEE, per germline (reference sequence). Trimming pared 2 bases from V and 0 bases from J, leaving 6 bases between. This CDR3 reads CASSLTSSYNSPLHF. CDR3 coding DNA: TGTGCCAGCAGCTTAACGAGCTCCTATAATTCACCCCTCCACTTT. The full variable domain, rest sourced from reference TRBV5-5 and TRBJ1-6, is DAGVTQSPTHLIKTRGQQVTLRCSPISGHKSVSWYQQVLGQGPQFIFQYYEKEERGRGNFPDRFSARQFPNYSSELNVNALLLGDSALYLCASSLTSSYNSPLHFGNGTRLTVT.

The chain has TRBV9 and TRBJ2-1, with 7 positions matching TRBD2. CDR3 size: 16 residues. Looked up from germline, CDR1 is SGDLS and CDR2 is YYNGEE. Trimming cost V 4 bases and J 3 bases; bases outside gene matches: 10. CDR3 bases: TGTGCCAGCAGCCAAACTGCGGGAGTTGGCTACAATGAGCAGTTCTTC. Protein sequence: CASSQTAGVGYNEQFF.

The chain employs TRBV4-2 and TRBJ2-1; 7 bases map to TRBD1. The length of the CDR3 is 17 residues. The V gene end was trimmed by 4 bases and the J gene end by 4 bases; junction bases not matched to a gene: 13. CDR1 is LGHNA, CDR2 YNFKEQ, per germline. CDR3 sequence (DNA): TGTGCCAGCAGCCCCTCGAAAACAGGGGTTTTATACAATGAGCAGTTCTTC. The encoded protein is CASSPSKTGVLYNEQFF.

The CDR3 region is CASSPPGLRDTQYF. CDR3 coding DNA: TGTGCCAGCAGCCCTCCGGGTCTTCGAGATACGCAGTATTTT. The chain combines TRBV5-5 with TRBJ2-3; no reliable D call. The V and J ends lost 4 bases and 5 bases respectively, with 14 bases between them. Germline loops: CDR1 SGHKS, CDR2 YYEKEE (reference sequence). CDR3 length: 14 amino acids. The entire variable domain, with the rest obtained from reference TRBV5-5 and TRBJ2-3, is as follows: DAGVTQSPTHLIKTRGQQVTLRCSPISGHKSVSWYQQVLGQGPQFIFQYYEKEERGRGNFPDRFSARQFPNYSSELNVNALLLGDSALYLCASSPPGLRDTQYFGPGTRLTVL.

The genes are TRBV4-1 and TRBJ2-1; 10 bases are a match to TRBD2. The V gene end was trimmed by 0 bases and the J gene end by 0 bases; junction bases not matched to a gene: 11. This CDR3 is built from 20 residues. Germline CDR1 reads MGHRA; CDR2 reads YSYEKL. The CDR3 coding sequence is TGCGCCAGCAGCCAAGATTCGGCTAGCGGGGGACCCCGCTCCTACAATGAGCAGTTCTTC. Its translation: CASSQDSASGGPRSYNEQFF.

The chain uses TRBV19 and TRBJ1-1; tentative D call: TRBD1 (5 bases). Germline lookup yields CDR1 LNHDA and CDR2 SQIVND (reference sequence). The CDR3 consists of 14 residues. Trimming pared 9 bases from V and 5 bases from J, leaving 19 bases between. The CDR3 here is CASWTKGLRTEAFF. The CDR3 DNA reads as TGTGCCAGCTGGACAAAGGGGCTAAGGACTGAAGCTTTCTTT.

J is TRBJ2-5 and V is TRBV2; maybe TRBD2 (5 bases). V gave up 0 bases and J gave up 8 bases, with 10 bases separating them. Germline V CDR1 and CDR2: SNHLY, FYNNEI. The CDR3 consists of 13 residues. CDR3 region: CASSEAHGITQYF. The CDR3 region has the DNA TGTGCCAGCAGTGAAGCGCACGGGATCACCCAGTACTTC.

This chain joins TRBV6-6 and TRBJ1-6, with 7 bases lining up with TRBD1. The CDR3 loop spans 15 amino acids. CDR1 and CDR2 (germline): MNHNY, SVGAGI (reference sequence). V shed 6 bases and J 7 bases; nucleotides not matched to a gene: 9. The CDR3 region has the DNA TGTGCCAGCAGACCCGGGACAGCCGGCAATTCACCCCTCCACTTT. Translation gives CASRPGTAGNSPLHF.